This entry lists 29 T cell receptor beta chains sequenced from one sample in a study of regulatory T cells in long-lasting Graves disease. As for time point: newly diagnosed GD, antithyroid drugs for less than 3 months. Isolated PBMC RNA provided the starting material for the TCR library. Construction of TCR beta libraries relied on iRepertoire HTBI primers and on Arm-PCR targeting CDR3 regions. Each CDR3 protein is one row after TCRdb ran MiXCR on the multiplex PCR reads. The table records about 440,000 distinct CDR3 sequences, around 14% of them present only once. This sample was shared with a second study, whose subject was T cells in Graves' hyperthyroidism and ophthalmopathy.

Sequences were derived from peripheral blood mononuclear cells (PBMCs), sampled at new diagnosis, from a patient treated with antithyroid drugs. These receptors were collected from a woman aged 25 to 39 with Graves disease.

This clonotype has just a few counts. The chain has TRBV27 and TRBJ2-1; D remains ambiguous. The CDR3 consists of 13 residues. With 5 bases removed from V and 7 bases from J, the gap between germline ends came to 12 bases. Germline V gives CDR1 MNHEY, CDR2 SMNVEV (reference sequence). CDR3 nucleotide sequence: TGTGCCAGCAGTATTTACCGTACGAATGAGCAGTTCTTC. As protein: CASSIYRTNEQFF.

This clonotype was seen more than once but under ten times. The CDR3 DNA reads as TGTGCCAGCAGCGGTAGCGGGACCGGGGCCAACGTCCTGACTTTC. Its translation: CASSGSGTGANVLTF. The chain combines TRBV9 with TRBJ2-6, with 8 bases aligning to TRBD2. Germline CDR1 SGDLS, CDR2 YYNGEE. The CDR3 is 15 residues long. V lost 3 bases and J lost 4; bases outside the gene matches: 3.

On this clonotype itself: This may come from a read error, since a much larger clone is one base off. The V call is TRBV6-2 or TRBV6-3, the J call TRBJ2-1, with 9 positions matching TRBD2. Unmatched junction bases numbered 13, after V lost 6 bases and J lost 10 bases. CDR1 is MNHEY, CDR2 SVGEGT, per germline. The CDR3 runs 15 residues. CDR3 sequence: CASREAAGGPYEQFF. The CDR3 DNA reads TGTGCCAGCAGGGAAGCGGCGGGAGGGCCGTACGAGCAGTTCTTC.

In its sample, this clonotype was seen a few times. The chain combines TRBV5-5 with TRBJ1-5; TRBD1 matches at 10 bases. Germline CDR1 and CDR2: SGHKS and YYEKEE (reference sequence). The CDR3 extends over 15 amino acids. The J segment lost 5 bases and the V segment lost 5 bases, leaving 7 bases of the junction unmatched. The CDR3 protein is CASRPDRGGDQPQHF. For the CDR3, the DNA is TGTGCCAGCAGACCGGACAGGGGGGGGGATCAGCCCCAGCATTTT. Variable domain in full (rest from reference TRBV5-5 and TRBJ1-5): DAGVTQSPTHLIKTRGQQVTLRCSPISGHKSVSWYQQVLGQGPQFIFQYYEKEERGRGNFPDRFSARQFPNYSSELNVNALLLGDSALYLCASRPDRGGDQPQHFGDGTRLSIL.

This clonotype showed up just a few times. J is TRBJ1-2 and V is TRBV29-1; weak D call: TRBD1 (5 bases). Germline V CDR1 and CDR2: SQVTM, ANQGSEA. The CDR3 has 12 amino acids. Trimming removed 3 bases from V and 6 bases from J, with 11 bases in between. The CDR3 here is CSVDPGGNGYTF. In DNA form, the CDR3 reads TGCAGCGTTGATCCGGGGGGAAATGGCTACACCTTC.

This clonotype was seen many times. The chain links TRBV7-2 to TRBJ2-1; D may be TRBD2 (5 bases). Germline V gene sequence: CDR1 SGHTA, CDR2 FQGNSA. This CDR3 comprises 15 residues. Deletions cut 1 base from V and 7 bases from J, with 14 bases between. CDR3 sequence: CASSLGRTQRNEQFF. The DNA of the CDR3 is TGTGCCAGCAGCTTAGGTAGGACTCAGAGGAATGAGCAGTTCTTC.

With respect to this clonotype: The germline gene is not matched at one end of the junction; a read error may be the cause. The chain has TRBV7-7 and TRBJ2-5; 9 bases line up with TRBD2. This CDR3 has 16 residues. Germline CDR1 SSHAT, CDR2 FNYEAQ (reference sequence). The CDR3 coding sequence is TGTGCTAGCAGCTTCGGCGGGAGGGCCTTAGGAGAGACCCAGTACTTC. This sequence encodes CASSFGGRALGETQYF.

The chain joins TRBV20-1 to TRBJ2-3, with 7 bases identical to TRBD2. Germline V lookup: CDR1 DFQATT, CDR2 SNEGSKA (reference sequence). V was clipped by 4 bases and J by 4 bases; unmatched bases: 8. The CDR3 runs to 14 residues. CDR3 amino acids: CSATRGSRADTQYF. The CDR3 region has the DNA TGCAGTGCTACGCGCGGGAGTAGAGCAGATACGCAGTATTTT.

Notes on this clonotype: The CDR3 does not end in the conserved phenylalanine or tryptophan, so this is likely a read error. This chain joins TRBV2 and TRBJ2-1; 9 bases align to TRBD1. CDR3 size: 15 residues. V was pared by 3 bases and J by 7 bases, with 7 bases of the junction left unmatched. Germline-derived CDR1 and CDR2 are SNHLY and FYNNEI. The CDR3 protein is CASSELGQGRNEQFS. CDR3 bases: TGTGCCAGCAGTGAGTTGGGACAGGGAAGGAATGAGCAGTTCTCC.

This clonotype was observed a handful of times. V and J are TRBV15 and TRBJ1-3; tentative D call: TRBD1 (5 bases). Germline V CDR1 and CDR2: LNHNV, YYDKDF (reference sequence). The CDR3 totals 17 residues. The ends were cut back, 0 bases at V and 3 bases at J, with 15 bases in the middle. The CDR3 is CATSRDPRQRLGNTIYF. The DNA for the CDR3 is TGTGCCACCAGCAGAGATCCCAGACAGCGACTTGGAAACACCATATATTTT. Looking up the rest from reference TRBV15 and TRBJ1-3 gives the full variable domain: DAMVIQNPRYQVTQFGKPVTLSCSQTLNHNVMYWYQQKSSQAPKLLFHYYDKDFNNEADTPDNFQSRRPNTSFCFLDIRSPGLGDTAMYLCATSRDPRQRLGNTIYFGEGSWLTVV.

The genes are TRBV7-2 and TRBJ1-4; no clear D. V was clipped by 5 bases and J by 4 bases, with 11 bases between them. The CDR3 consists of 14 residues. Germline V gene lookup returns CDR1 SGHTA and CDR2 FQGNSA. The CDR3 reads CASSPRGGNEKLFF. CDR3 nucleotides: TGTGCCAGCAGCCCACGGGGTGGTAATGAAAAACTGTTTTTT.

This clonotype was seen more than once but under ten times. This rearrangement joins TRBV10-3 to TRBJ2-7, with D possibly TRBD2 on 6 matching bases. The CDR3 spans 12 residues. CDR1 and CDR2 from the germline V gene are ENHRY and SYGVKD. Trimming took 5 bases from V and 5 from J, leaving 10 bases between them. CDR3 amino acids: CAISPRTNEQYF. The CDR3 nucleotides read TGTGCCATCAGTCCCAGGACTAACGAGCAGTACTTC.

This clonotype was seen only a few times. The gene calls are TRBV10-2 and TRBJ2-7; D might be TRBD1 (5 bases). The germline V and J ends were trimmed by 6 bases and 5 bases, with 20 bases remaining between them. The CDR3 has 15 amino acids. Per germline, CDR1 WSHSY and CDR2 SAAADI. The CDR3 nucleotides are TGCGCCAGCAGCCCACCCCGGCAGGGTATCGACGAGCAGTACTTC. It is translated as CASSPPRQGIDEQYF.

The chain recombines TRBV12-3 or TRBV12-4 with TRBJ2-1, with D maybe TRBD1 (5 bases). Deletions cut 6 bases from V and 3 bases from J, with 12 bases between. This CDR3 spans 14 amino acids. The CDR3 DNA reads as TGTGCCAGCAGGACGAAGGGGCACTACAATGAGCAGTTCTTC. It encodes CASRTKGHYNEQFF.

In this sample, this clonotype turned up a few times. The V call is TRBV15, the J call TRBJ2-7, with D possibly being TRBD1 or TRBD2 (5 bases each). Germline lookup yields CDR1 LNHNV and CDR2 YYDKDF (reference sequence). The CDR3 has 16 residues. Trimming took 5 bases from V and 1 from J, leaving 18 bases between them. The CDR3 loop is CATSPDPGRGSYEQYF. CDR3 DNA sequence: TGTGCCACCAGCCCCGACCCGGGGCGCGGGTCCTACGAGCAGTACTTC.

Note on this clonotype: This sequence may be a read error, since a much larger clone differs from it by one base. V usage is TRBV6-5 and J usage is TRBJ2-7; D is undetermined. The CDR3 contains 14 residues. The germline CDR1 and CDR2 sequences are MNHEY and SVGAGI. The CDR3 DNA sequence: TGTGCCAACAGTTACTCGGCTCCCGACTACGAGCAGTACTTC. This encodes CANSYSAPDYEQYF.

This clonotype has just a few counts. CDR3 bases: TGCGCCAGCAGCCCGGGACTGGGGGCGGGGGGATACGAGCAGTACTTC. The encoded protein is CASSPGLGAGGYEQYF. The rearrangement uses TRBV5-1 and TRBJ2-7; 8 bases map to TRBD2. The germline CDR1 and CDR2 sequences are SGHRS and YFSETQ. V lost 4 bases and J lost 4; bases outside the gene matches: 13. The CDR3 contains 16 residues. The complete variable domain, with remaining parts taken from reference TRBV5-1 and TRBJ2-7, reads KAGVTQTPRYLIKTRGQQVTLSCSPISGHRSVSWYQQTPGQGLQFLFEYFSETQRNKGNFPGRFSGRQFSNSRSEMNVSTLELGDSALYLCASSPGLGAGGYEQYFGPGTRLTVT.

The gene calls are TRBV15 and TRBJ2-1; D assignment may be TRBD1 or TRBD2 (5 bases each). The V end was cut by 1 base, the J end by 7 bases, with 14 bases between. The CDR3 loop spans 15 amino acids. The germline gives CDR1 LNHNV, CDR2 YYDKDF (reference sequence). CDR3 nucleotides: TGTGCCACCAGCAGAGTGCAGGGACCTTCTAATGAGCAGTTCTTC. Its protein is CATSRVQGPSNEQFF.

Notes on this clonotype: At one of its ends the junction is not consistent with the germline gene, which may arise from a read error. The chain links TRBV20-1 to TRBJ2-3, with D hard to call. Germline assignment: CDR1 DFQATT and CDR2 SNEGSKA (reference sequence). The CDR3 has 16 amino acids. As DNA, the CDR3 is TGCAGTGTTGAGGTCCCCTCGGGCCAATCAACAGATATGCAGTATTTT. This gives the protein CSVEVPSGQSTDMQYF.

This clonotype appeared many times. CDR3 sequence: CASSPHLGQGARNEQFF. The CDR3 coding sequence is TGTGCCAGCAGCCCGCACCTTGGACAGGGGGCTCGAAATGAGCAGTTCTTC. The J gene is TRBJ2-1, the V gene TRBV7-9, with TRBD1 matching 11 bases. This CDR3 contains 17 residues. Looked up from germline, CDR1 is SEHNR and CDR2 is FQNEAQ (reference sequence). V shed 5 bases and J 7 bases; nucleotides not matched to a gene: 13. The complete variable domain, with remaining parts taken from reference TRBV7-9 and TRBJ2-1, reads DTGVSQNPRHKITKRGQNVTFRCDPISEHNRLYWYRQTLGQGPEFLTYFQNEAQLEKSRLLSDRFSAERPKGSFSTLEIQRTEQGDSAMYLCASSPHLGQGARNEQFFGPGTRLTVL.

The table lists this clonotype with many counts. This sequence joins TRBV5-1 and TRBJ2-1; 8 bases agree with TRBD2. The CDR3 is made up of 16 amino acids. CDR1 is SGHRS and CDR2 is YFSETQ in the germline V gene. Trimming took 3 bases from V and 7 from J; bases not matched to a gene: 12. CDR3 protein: CASSSLAGRGLNEQFF. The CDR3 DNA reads TGCGCCAGCAGCTCTCTAGCGGGCCGAGGGTTGAATGAGCAGTTCTTC.

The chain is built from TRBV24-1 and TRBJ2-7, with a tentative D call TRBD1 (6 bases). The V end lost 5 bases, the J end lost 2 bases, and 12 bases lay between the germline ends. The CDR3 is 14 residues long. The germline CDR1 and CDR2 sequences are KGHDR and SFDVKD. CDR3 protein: CATSARQVPYEQYF. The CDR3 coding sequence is TGTGCCACCAGTGCCCGACAGGTACCCTACGAGCAGTACTTC.

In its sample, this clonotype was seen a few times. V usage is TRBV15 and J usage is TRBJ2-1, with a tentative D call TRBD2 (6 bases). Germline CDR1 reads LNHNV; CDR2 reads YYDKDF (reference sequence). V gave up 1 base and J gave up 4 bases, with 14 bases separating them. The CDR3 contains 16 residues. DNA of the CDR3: TGTGCCACCAGCAGAGTCCGGGGGTGGAAATACAATGAGCAGTTCTTC. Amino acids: CATSRVRGWKYNEQFF.

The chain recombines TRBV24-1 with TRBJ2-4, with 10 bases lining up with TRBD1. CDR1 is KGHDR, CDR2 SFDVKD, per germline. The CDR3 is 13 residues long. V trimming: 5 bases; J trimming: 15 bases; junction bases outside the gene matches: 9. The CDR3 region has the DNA TGTGCCACCAGTGGGACGACAGGGGGCGGGATGTACTTC. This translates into CATSGTTGGGMYF.

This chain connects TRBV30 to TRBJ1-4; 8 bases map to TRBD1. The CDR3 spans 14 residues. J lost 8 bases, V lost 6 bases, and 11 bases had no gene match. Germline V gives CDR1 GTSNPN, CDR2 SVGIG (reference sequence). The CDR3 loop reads CACKRTGSGEKLFF. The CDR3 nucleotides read TGTGCCTGCAAGAGGACAGGGTCCGGGGAAAAACTGTTTTTT.

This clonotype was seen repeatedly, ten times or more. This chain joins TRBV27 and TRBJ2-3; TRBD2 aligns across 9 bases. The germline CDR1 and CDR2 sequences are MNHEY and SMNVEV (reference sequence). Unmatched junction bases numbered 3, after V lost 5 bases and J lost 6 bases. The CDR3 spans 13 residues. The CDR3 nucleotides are TGTGCCAGCAGTAGAACTAGCGGGGATACGCAGTATTTT. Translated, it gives CASSRTSGDTQYF.

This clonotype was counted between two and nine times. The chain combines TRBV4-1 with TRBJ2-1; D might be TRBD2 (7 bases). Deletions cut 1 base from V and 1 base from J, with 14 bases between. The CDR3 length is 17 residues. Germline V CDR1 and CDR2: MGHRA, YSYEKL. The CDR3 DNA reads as TGCGCCAGCAGCCAAGGCCGGGGGGCAAGGTCCTACAATGAGCAGTTCTTC. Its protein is CASSQGRGARSYNEQFF.

CDR3 amino acids: CASSAEGRLYEQYF. The CDR3 nucleotides are TGTGCCAGCAGTGCCGAGGGCCGGCTCTACGAGCAGTACTTC. The chain recombines TRBV9 with TRBJ2-7, with a tentative D call TRBD2 (5 bases). Per the germline V gene, CDR1 is SGDLS and CDR2 is YYNGEE. Trimming shortened V by 5 bases and J by 3 bases, and 15 bases separated the two germline ends. The CDR3 is made up of 14 amino acids.

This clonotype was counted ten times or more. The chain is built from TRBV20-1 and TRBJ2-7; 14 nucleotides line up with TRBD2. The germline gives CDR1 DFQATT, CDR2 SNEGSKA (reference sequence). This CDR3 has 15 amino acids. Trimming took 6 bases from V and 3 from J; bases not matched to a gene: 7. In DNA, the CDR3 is TGCAGTGCGGGGACTAGCGGGAGTACTCTCTACGAGCAGTACTTC. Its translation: CSAGTSGSTLYEQYF.